The next 26 T cell receptor beta chains were all read from a single sample in a study of OX40 agonist ivuxolimab in advanced cancers. The data were produced by immunoSEQ multiplex PCR, yet TCRdb's version contains in-frame clones alone and is incomplete. The sample consists of tens of thousands of clones, approximately 89% of them appearing once. The specimen comprised CD4+ or CD8+ T cells sorted from blood, sampled in a trial of the OX40 agonist ivuxolimab. The receptor source for this set is an adult with an advanced solid tumor such as melanoma, head and neck, liver or kidney cancer.

The gene calls are TRBV4-1 and TRBJ1-5; 10 bases fit TRBD1. Germline V gives CDR1 MGHRA, CDR2 YSYEKL. The CDR3 totals 15 residues. Unmatched junction bases numbered 5, after V lost 2 bases and J lost 7 bases. CDR3 amino acids: CASSQHRDRGQPQHF. In DNA, the CDR3 is TGCGCCAGCAGCCAACACCGGGACAGGGGCCAGCCCCAGCATTTT.

The V and J genes are TRBV28 and TRBJ2-5, with 8 bases matching TRBD1. Germline CDR1 reads MDHEN; CDR2 reads SYDVKM. V shed 3 bases, J shed 0 bases, and the junction held 3 bases outside the gene matches. The CDR3 is 15 amino acids. The CDR3 DNA sequence: TGTGCCAGCAGTTTTGACAGGGGATACCAAGAGACCCAGTACTTC. Translating it yields CASSFDRGYQETQYF.

V is TRBV6-1 and J is TRBJ2-1; TRBD2 aligns across 9 bases. Germline V gene sequence: CDR1 MNHNS, CDR2 SASEGT. The CDR3 is made up of 16 amino acids. V shed 3 bases and J 6 bases; nucleotides not matched to a gene: 9. The CDR3 spells CASSDLAGDHPNEQFF. For the CDR3, the DNA is TGTGCCAGCAGTGACTTAGCGGGAGACCACCCCAATGAGCAGTTCTTC.

This rearrangement joins TRBV25-1 to TRBJ2-3; D call uncertain. Germline V gene lookup returns CDR1 MGHDK and CDR2 SYGVNS. The CDR3 loop spans 13 amino acids. V was clipped by 3 bases and J by 5 bases, with 9 bases between them. The CDR3 DNA is TGTGCCAGCAGTGAGCAGTGGAGAGATACGCAGTATTTT. Amino acids: CASSEQWRDTQYF.

This chain connects TRBV5-6 to TRBJ1-2; maybe TRBD1 (6 bases). The germline V and J ends were trimmed by 3 bases and 1 base, with 10 bases remaining between them. The CDR3 is made up of 14 amino acids. Germline V CDR1 and CDR2: SGHDT, YYEEEE. The CDR3 nucleotides are TGTGCCAGCAGCTCCGGACAGATTAACTATGGCTACACCTTC. The encoded protein is CASSSGQINYGYTF.

This chain links TRBV5-6 with TRBJ2-1; D is uncertain. Germline V gene lookup returns CDR1 SGHDT and CDR2 YYEEEE. The CDR3 spans 16 residues. The V end lost 4 bases, the J end lost 2 bases, and 16 bases lay between the germline ends. CDR3 residues: CASSMTGRFTYNEQFF. The CDR3 DNA follows: TGTGCCAGCAGCATGACTGGCCGCTTCACCTACAATGAGCAGTTCTTC. The full variable domain, its missing parts supplied by reference TRBV5-6 and TRBJ2-1, is DAGVTQSPTHLIKTRGQQVTLRCSPKSGHDTVSWYQQALGQGPQFIFQYYEEEERQRGNFPDRFSGHQFPNYSSELNVNALLLGDSALYLCASSMTGRFTYNEQFFGPGTRLTVL.

The chain employs TRBV18 and TRBJ2-5, with TRBD1 identical over 9 bases. Germline loops: CDR1 KGHSH, CDR2 LQKENI. The trim removed 3 bases at V and 4 bases at J, leaving 12 bases unmatched. The CDR3 totals 17 residues. The CDR3 DNA reads TGTGCCAGCTCACCCCTCCCGACAGGGGGTAGGTCAGAGACCCAGTACTTC. Its protein is CASSPLPTGGRSETQYF.

The V gene is TRBV7-8, the J gene TRBJ1-2, with 7 nucleotides matching TRBD1. This CDR3 comprises 14 residues. V trimming: 3 bases; J trimming: 2 bases; junction bases outside the gene matches: 3. Germline V gene sequence: CDR1 SGHVS, CDR2 FQNEAQ. CDR3 sequence (DNA): TGTGCCAGCAGCTTGGGACAGACGAACTATGGCTACACCTTC. Its translation is CASSLGQTNYGYTF.

V is TRBV5-1 and J is TRBJ2-2; the match to TRBD1 covers 8 bases. Unmatched junction bases numbered 1, after V lost 0 bases and J lost 6 bases. The CDR3 contains 14 residues. CDR1 and CDR2 from the germline V gene are SGHRS and YFSETQ. This CDR3 is CASSLGDRPGELFF. The CDR3 nucleotides are TGCGCCAGCAGCTTGGGGGACAGGCCCGGGGAGCTGTTTTTT.

The chain carries TRBV2 and TRBJ2-1; D call uncertain. V lost 5 bases, J lost 5 bases, and 10 bases lay in between. Germline CDR1 reads SNHLY; CDR2 reads FYNNEI. The CDR3 totals 13 residues. For the CDR3, the DNA is TGTGCCAGCAGTACTGCGGCTAACAATGAGCAGTTCTTC. Amino acid sequence: CASSTAANNEQFF.

V and J are TRBV30 and TRBJ1-2; no clear D gene. The CDR3 runs to 12 residues. Germline CDR1 GTSNPN, CDR2 SVGIG (reference sequence). V was clipped by 4 bases and J by 3 bases, with 9 bases between them. DNA of the CDR3: TGTGCCTGGACCTTTCGGGACTATGGCTACACCTTC. It encodes CAWTFRDYGYTF.

V and J are TRBV29-1 and TRBJ1-2; D might be TRBD1 (5 bases). CDR3 length: 14 residues. With 4 bases removed from V and 6 bases from J, the gap between germline ends came to 18 bases. In germline, CDR1 is SQVTM, CDR2 ANQGSEA. In nucleotides, the CDR3 is TGCAGCGTTGCGGGGCTCTCATTGGAGAATGGCTACACCTTC. Amino acid sequence: CSVAGLSLENGYTF.

The chain recombines TRBV7-3 with TRBJ2-3, with 10 bases identical to TRBD2. The CDR3 covers 16 residues. V lost 5 bases, J lost 1 base, and 6 bases stayed unmatched. From germline, CDR1 is SGHTA and CDR2 FQGTGA. The CDR3 DNA reads as TGTGCCAGCAGCCTCACCGGGACTAGCGGCACAGATACGCAGTATTTT. Translation gives CASSLTGTSGTDTQYF.

The V call is TRBV30, the J call TRBJ2-6; D gene unclear. This CDR3 is 15 amino acids long. V lost 2 bases and J 0 bases, leaving 8 bases between the germline ends. Per germline, CDR1 GTSNPN and CDR2 SVGIG (reference sequence). CDR3: CAWSWSSSGANVLTF. The CDR3 DNA reads TGTGCCTGGAGTTGGAGCTCCTCTGGGGCCAACGTCCTGACTTTC.

This chain uses TRBV6-5 with TRBJ1-2; D is unresolved. The CDR3 spans 12 residues. Germline V gene lookup returns CDR1 MNHEY and CDR2 SVGAGI. The ends were cut back, 4 bases at V and 4 bases at J, with 7 bases in the middle. CDR3 DNA sequence: TGTGCCAGCAGTTCCACGGTCTATGGCTACACCTTC. Its translation: CASSSTVYGYTF.

V and J are TRBV2 and TRBJ1-5; D is ambiguous. In germline, CDR1 is SNHLY, CDR2 FYNNEI. V dropped 3 bases and J dropped 5 bases, with 11 bases sitting between them. The CDR3 is made up of 14 amino acids. DNA for the CDR3: TGTGCCAGCAGTGAGAGGGAGCCTTATCAGCCCCAGCATTTT. It codes for CASSEREPYQPQHF.

This rearrangement joins TRBV5-1 to TRBJ2-5, with a weak D call TRBD1 (6 bases). The last part of the DNA fits TRBJ2-7 better; the J call may be wrong. The CDR3 spans 16 residues. CDR1 SGHRS and CDR2 YFSETQ come from the germline V gene. Here the CDR3 DNA reads TGCGCCAGCAGCCCCCGGTTTAGGACAGATTCCTACGAGCAGTACTTC. Protein: CASSPRFRTDSYEQYF.

This chain connects TRBV5-5 to TRBJ2-7; no clear D gene. V lost 0 bases and J 5 bases, leaving 12 bases between the germline ends. In germline, CDR1 is SGHKS, CDR2 YYEKEE (reference sequence). The CDR3 extends over 14 amino acids. CDR3 amino acids: CASSLELFRDEQYF. The CDR3 DNA is TGTGCCAGCAGCTTGGAGTTGTTTCGGGACGAGCAGTACTTC.

This chain connects TRBV18 to TRBJ2-7; D is possibly TRBD2 (6 bases). Trimming shortened V by 10 bases and J by 4 bases, and 17 bases separated the two germline ends. The CDR3 is 13 residues long. Germline CDR1 KGHSH, CDR2 LQKENI. The chain's CDR3 is CATTGGGSYEQYF. CDR3 DNA sequence: TGTGCCACTACCGGTGGGGGGTCTTACGAGCAGTACTTC.

This sequence joins TRBV12-5 and TRBJ2-1; TRBD2 might be the D (5 bases). The CDR3 has 16 residues. CDR1 and CDR2 (germline): LGHNT, FRNRAP. Trimming stripped 0 bases from V and 9 bases from J, with 18 bases between. The CDR3 region has the DNA TGTGCTAGTGGTTTGGTATTACAGCGGACCGGAGGTGAGCAGTTCTTC. It specifies CASGLVLQRTGGEQFF. The full variable domain, completed using reference TRBV12-5 and TRBJ2-1, is DARVTQTPRHKVTEMGQEVTMRCQPILGHNTVFWYRQTMMQGLELLAYFRNRAPLDDSGMPKDRFSAEMPDATLATLKIQPSEPRDSAVYFCASGLVLQRTGGEQFFGPGTRLTVL.

The CDR3 loop reads CALDAGQMNEKLFF. The CDR3, as DNA: TGTGCGCTGGACGCGGGACAGATGAATGAAAAACTGTTTTTT. The chain carries TRBV30 and TRBJ1-4, with 7 bases matching TRBD1. This CDR3 has 14 residues. The germline V gene encodes CDR1 GTSNPN and CDR2 SVGIG (reference sequence).

V gene TRBV15 combines with J gene TRBJ2-6; no firm D call. The V and J ends lost 5 bases and 2 bases respectively, with 7 bases between them. The CDR3 totals 14 residues. Germline loops: CDR1 LNHNV, CDR2 YYDKDF (reference sequence). CDR3 nucleotide sequence: TGTGCCACCAGCCAAAGAACTGGGGCCAACGTCCTGACTTTC. It is translated as CATSQRTGANVLTF. Filled out from reference TRBV15 and TRBJ2-6, the complete variable domain reads DAMVIQNPRYQVTQFGKPVTLSCSQTLNHNVMYWYQQKSSQAPKLLFHYYDKDFNNEADTPDNFQSRRPNTSFCFLDIRSPGLGDTAMYLCATSQRTGANVLTFGAGSRLTVL.

The chain employs TRBV9 and TRBJ1-2; possibly TRBD1 for D (5 bases). The CDR3 runs to 13 residues. The germline V gene encodes CDR1 SGDLS and CDR2 YYNGEE. V lost 3 bases and J lost 6, with 12 bases in between. The CDR3: CASSAGYPDGYTF. CDR3 nucleotide sequence: TGTGCCAGCAGCGCAGGGTATCCTGATGGCTACACCTTC.

The gene calls are TRBV6-5 and TRBJ2-2; D uncertain. V lost 0 bases and J lost 4, with 12 bases in between. This CDR3 contains 16 residues. Germline V gives CDR1 MNHEY, CDR2 SVGAGI. The CDR3 nucleotides read TGTGCCAGCAGTTACTCGACCTTACCTGGCACCGGGGAGCTGTTTTTT. It specifies CASSYSTLPGTGELFF.

This clone was recorded once. V gene TRBV29-1 combines with J gene TRBJ1-2; D might be TRBD1 (5 bases). This CDR3 comprises 11 residues. The germline V gene encodes CDR1 SQVTM and CDR2 ANQGSEA. Trimming removed 7 bases from V and 4 bases from J, with 10 bases in between. DNA for the CDR3: TGCAGCGCTGGGACCGGCTATGGCTACACCTTC. Translated: CSAGTGYGYTF.

The chain carries TRBV5-1 and TRBJ2-7; 7 nucleotides match TRBD2. Trimming at V came to 5 bases and at J to 2 bases, leaving 10 bases not matched to a gene. CDR1 is SGHRS and CDR2 is YFSETQ in the germline V gene. CDR3 length equals 15 residues. In DNA, the CDR3 is TGCGCCAGCAGGCAAAGGCTAGCGGAGCCCTACGAGCAGTACTTC. Translation gives CASRQRLAEPYEQYF.